Shown below are 12 T cell receptor beta chains from a single sample sequenced in a study of spatial heterogeneity in lung cancer. Study outcomes and limitations: Tumor mutation counts were tracked by expanded intratumoral alpha and beta TCR counts.

Time point of the sample: sample taken at primary tumor resection. No cognate antigen is known for these TCRs. Each CDR3 protein gets one entry after TCRdb re-called the 5' RACE reads with MiXCR. The sample includes approximately 9,600 distinct CDR3 sequences, approximately 12% seen only once; the top ten take 10%. The sample was lung tumor tissue, taken at surgery. The receptor source for this set is a male donor with early-stage non-small cell lung cancer.

Sample share makes this clonotype large. The chain has TRBV12-3 or TRBV12-4 and TRBJ1-1; D ambiguous. Trimming cost V 8 bases and J 4 bases, with 17 bases left between them. There are 14 residues in the CDR3. This CDR3 is CASSSQGSSTEAFF. Here the CDR3 DNA reads TGTGCCAGCTCTTCGCAAGGGAGCAGCACTGAAGCTTTCTTT.

This clonotype was counted many times. The chain is built from TRBV7-9 and TRBJ1-1; TRBD1 is a possible D gene (6 bases). This CDR3 region has 14 residues. Germline values: CDR1 SEHNR, CDR2 FQNEAQ (reference sequence). The V and J ends lost 1 base and 4 bases respectively, with 10 bases between them. CDR3 loop: CASSLVGGPTEAFF. The CDR3 DNA reads TGTGCCAGCAGCTTAGTTGGGGGGCCCACTGAAGCTTTCTTT. Full variable domain (outside the CDR3, taken from reference TRBV7-9 and TRBJ1-1): DTGVSQNPRHKITKRGQNVTFRCDPISEHNRLYWYRQTLGQGPEFLTYFQNEAQLEKSRLLSDRFSAERPKGSFSTLEIQRTEQGDSAMYLCASSLVGGPTEAFFGQGTRLTVV.

This clonotype was detected many times. The chain couples TRBV5-8 to TRBJ2-3; no clear D. Germline V CDR1 and CDR2: SGHTS, YDEGEE. The CDR3 is made up of 13 amino acids. Trimming stripped 0 bases from V and 9 bases from J, with 11 bases between. This CDR3 is CASSLAQAGTQYF. CDR3 in DNA: TGTGCCAGCAGCTTGGCGCAGGCCGGCACGCAGTATTTT.

At least ten counts were recorded for this clonotype. V and J are TRBV7-3 and TRBJ1-1, with TRBD1 matching 8 bases. Germline trimming cut 5 bases from V and 2 bases from J; bases unmatched to any gene: 1. This CDR3 contains 13 residues. Germline CDR1 reads SGHTA; CDR2 reads FQGTGA. The CDR3 sequence: CASSQGANTEAFF. The CDR3 nucleotides read TGTGCCAGCAGCCAGGGGGCCAACACTGAAGCTTTCTTT.

Judged by abundance, this clonotype is medium-sized. This rearrangement joins TRBV7-3 to TRBJ2-1, with a possible D match to TRBD2 (5 bases). Trimming stripped 5 bases from V and 0 bases from J, with 14 bases between. Germline V CDR1 and CDR2: SGHTA, FQGTGA. The CDR3 is 16 residues long. CDR3: CASSPTGLRSYNEQFF. The CDR3 region has the DNA TGTGCCAGCAGCCCCACCGGACTTCGCTCCTACAATGAGCAGTTCTTC.

J is TRBJ2-3 and V is TRBV3-1; 7 bases fit TRBD2. This CDR3 is 16 amino acids long. Trimming cost V 1 base and J 0 bases; bases outside gene matches: 4. Germline CDR1 LGHDT, CDR2 YNNKEL (reference sequence). CDR3 in amino acids: CASSQAGGGSTDTQYF. DNA for the CDR3: TGTGCCAGCAGCCAAGCGGGAGGAGGGAGCACAGATACGCAGTATTTT.

This clonotype was seen only once. The chain uses TRBV11-2 and TRBJ1-1, with D unclear. The CDR3 spans 12 residues. Germline-derived CDR1 and CDR2 are SGHAT and FQNNGV. V was cut by 5 bases and J by 4 bases, with 8 bases left in between. The CDR3 DNA follows: TGTGCCAGCAGCCTCCTGGGCACTGAAGCTTTCTTT. The encoded protein is CASSLLGTEAFF.

The chain is built from TRBV2 and TRBJ2-6; 7 bases are a match to TRBD1. The length of the CDR3 is 15 residues. Per the germline V gene, CDR1 is SNHLY and CDR2 is FYNNEI. V lost 6 bases to trimming and J lost 2 bases; unmatched junction nucleotides: 4. Written as DNA, the CDR3 is TGTGCCAGCAGGTCAACAGGGGCTGGGGCCAACGTCCTGACTTTC. Protein: CASRSTGAGANVLTF.

Within the sample, this clonotype is medium-sized. The chain links TRBV15 to TRBJ2-5; perhaps D is TRBD1 or TRBD2 (5 bases each). CDR3 length: 15 amino acids. Trimming left V 0 bases short and J 4 bases short, with 12 bases between. CDR1 LNHNV and CDR2 YYDKDF come from the germline V gene (reference sequence). The CDR3 region is CATSRDRGVGETQYF. CDR3 nucleotide sequence: TGTGCCACCAGCAGAGATAGAGGGGTAGGAGAGACCCAGTACTTC.

In this sample, this clonotype turned up many times. This chain joins TRBV5-1 and TRBJ2-1, with 9 bases aligning to TRBD2. The CDR3 runs to 15 residues. V shed 0 bases and J 2 bases; nucleotides not matched to a gene: 0. Germline V gene lookup returns CDR1 SGHRS and CDR2 YFSETQ. DNA for the CDR3: TGCGCCAGCAGCTTGGGCGGGAGGGCCTACAATGAGCAGTTCTTC. Protein product: CASSLGGRAYNEQFF.

This clonotype was observed at least ten times. The chain joins TRBV18 to TRBJ2-5; D unresolved. The ends were cut back, 3 bases at V and 5 bases at J, with 7 bases in the middle. The CDR3 spans 12 residues. CDR1 is KGHSH, CDR2 LQKENI, per germline. The CDR3: CASSPDEETQYF. CDR3 nucleotides: TGTGCCAGCTCACCGGACGAGGAGACCCAGTACTTC.

In this sample, this clonotype turned up many times. V usage is TRBV10-3 and J usage is TRBJ2-7; the D gene is possibly TRBD1 (6 bases). Per the germline V gene, CDR1 is ENHRY and CDR2 is SYGVKD. The CDR3 contains 13 residues. The V end was cut by 11 bases, the J end by 3 bases, with 17 bases between. Written as DNA, the CDR3 is TGTGCCTCGGGCCGGGACATTAACTACGAGCAGTACTTC. Its translation is CASGRDINYEQYF.